The 5 T cell receptor beta chains listed next were all sequenced from one sample in a study of blood T cell repertoires in COVID-19. Assay: immunoSEQ multiplex PCR; the TCRdb copy retains only in-frame clones and omits some. The profile covers 250,000 to 300,000 clones, with roughly nine tenths appearing a single time and roughly 1.2% taken by the ten largest. Sequencing was carried out using PBMCs or T cells enriched from blood (not recorded which). The receptor source for this set is a human donor in a cohort exposed to, infected with or recovered from COVID-19 (not recorded which). The donor label of this sample is uncertain.

This clone occurred once. This chain joins TRBV9 and TRBJ1-4, with D possibly matching TRBD1 (6 bases). Between the trimmed V and J ends, which lost 0 bases and 7 bases, there was a span of 16 bases. Germline lookup yields CDR1 SGDLS and CDR2 YYNGEE. The CDR3 totals 16 residues. The CDR3 coding sequence is TGTGCCAGCAGCGTAGCCCAGGGGAGAGGAGGTGAAAAACTGTTTTTT. Translated: CASSVAQGRGGEKLFF.

The chain links TRBV19 to TRBJ1-5; the D is unclear. The V end lost 4 bases, the J end lost 0 bases, and 7 bases lay between the germline ends. CDR1 is LNHDA, CDR2 SQIVND, per germline (reference sequence). The CDR3 length is 14 residues. This chain's CDR3 is CASSRLNSNQPQHF. The DNA for the CDR3 is TGTGCCAGTAGTAGACTGAATAGCAATCAGCCCCAGCATTTT.

This clone was recorded many times. The V and J genes are TRBV4-1 and TRBJ1-3; D is uncertain. The length of the CDR3 is 16 residues. Between the trimmed V and J ends, which lost 1 base and 2 bases, there was a span of 12 bases. The germline V gene encodes CDR1 MGHRA and CDR2 YSYEKL. CDR3 bases: TGCGCCAGCAGCCAAGGACCCGGGAGCACTGGAAACACCATATATTTT. This gives the protein CASSQGPGSTGNTIYF.

The genes are TRBV7-8 and TRBJ2-7, with 8 bases lining up with TRBD1. V lost 1 base and J lost 4; bases outside the gene matches: 9. Germline assignment: CDR1 SGHVS and CDR2 FQNEAQ. This CDR3 spans 16 amino acids. The CDR3 DNA reads TGTGCCAGCAGCTTAGTGGGGGCAGGGGGCTTGTACGAGCAGTACTTC. Translation gives CASSLVGAGGLYEQYF.

The genes are TRBV10-3 and TRBJ1-5; tentatively, D is TRBD1 (6 bases). Germline V gene lookup returns CDR1 ENHRY and CDR2 SYGVKD. The V end was cut by 3 bases, the J end by 7 bases, with 16 bases between. The CDR3 runs to 15 residues. CDR3 in amino acids: CAISDPTGGGQPQHF. The CDR3 nucleotides read TGTGCCATCAGTGACCCGACAGGCGGCGGCCAGCCCCAGCATTTT.